One sample yielded the 29 T cell receptor beta chains listed below, sequenced in a study of persistence of HIV-infected CD4 T cells. Sequencing used immunoSEQ version 4 in survey mode. Measured with immunoSEQ multiplex PCR; TCRdb has only the in-frame clones, and not every one. The data hold some 39,000 clones, with 82% observed a single time. Overlapping HIV-1 Gag 15-mer peptides at approximately 0.91 ug per peptide per mL were used. Sorted nonresponding memory CD4+ T cells were CD40L-negative, CD69-negative, CD45RO-high. No antigen has been assigned to these receptors. The material sequenced was cultured CD4+ T cells from PBMCs, taken from a patient who received antiretroviral therapy. These receptors originate from an adult with HIV. The donor label of this sample is uncertain.

This chain joins TRBV5-1 and TRBJ1-2, with D maybe TRBD1 (6 bases). Deletions cut 5 bases from V and 8 bases from J, with 13 bases between. CDR1 SGHRS and CDR2 YFSETQ come from the germline V gene. The CDR3 covers 12 residues. The CDR3 coding sequence is TGCGCCAGCAGGGACAGCCGCCGGGGCTACACCTTC. It encodes CASRDSRRGYTF.

The chain combines TRBV6-2 or TRBV6-3 with TRBJ2-7, with TRBD1 matching over 8 bases. The CDR3 has 15 amino acids. V lost 5 bases, J lost 9 bases, and 15 bases stayed unmatched. The germline CDR1 and CDR2 sequences are MNHEY and SVGEGT. CDR3 protein: CASSPPSDRARGQYF. For the CDR3, the DNA is TGTGCCAGCAGTCCGCCTTCGGACAGGGCCAGGGGGCAGTACTTC.

The rearrangement links TRBV7-8 to TRBJ1-5, with D possibly TRBD1 on 6 matching bases. Germline-derived CDR1 and CDR2 are SGHVS and FQNEAQ. The CDR3 extends over 15 amino acids. V lost 1 base and J 1 base, leaving 8 bases between the germline ends. CDR3 sequence (DNA): TGTGCCAGCAGCTTAGGCAGGGGAAGCAATCAGCCCCAGCATTTT. Translated, it gives CASSLGRGSNQPQHF.

This clone was seen more than once but under ten times. This sequence joins TRBV3-1 (or the pseudogene TRBV3-2) and TRBJ1-1; D not certain. There are 11 residues in the CDR3. Trimming cost V 1 base and J 8 bases, with 5 bases left between them. Germline V CDR1 and CDR2: LGHDT, YNNKEL (reference sequence). This CDR3 reads CASSQAREAFF. In nucleotides, the CDR3 is TGTGCCAGCAGCCAAGCGCGGGAAGCTTTCTTT.

V is TRBV29-1 and J is TRBJ2-2; D remains unclear. Trimming cost V 5 bases and J 1 base, with 5 bases left between them. The germline gives CDR1 SQVTM, CDR2 ANQGSEA. This CDR3 has 12 residues. The CDR3 sequence is CSVHVNTGELFF. The CDR3 DNA sequence: TGCAGCGTTCATGTGAACACCGGGGAGCTGTTTTTT.

J is TRBJ2-2 and V is TRBV30; tentative D call: TRBD2 (5 bases). Germline values: CDR1 GTSNPN, CDR2 SVGIG (reference sequence). V was trimmed by 1 base and J by 8 bases, leaving 14 bases between them. The CDR3 covers 14 residues. This CDR3 reads CAWSGHQSGGELFF. The CDR3 region has the DNA TGTGCCTGGAGTGGACATCAATCGGGAGGGGAGCTGTTTTTT. Variable domain in full (rest from reference TRBV30 and TRBJ2-2): SQTIHQWPATLVQPVGSPLSLECTVEGTSNPNLYWYRQAAGRGLQLLFYSVGIGQISSEVPQNLSASRPQDRQFILSSKKLLLSDSGFYLCAWSGHQSGGELFFGEGSRLTVL.

The chain links TRBV5-5 to TRBJ2-1; TRBD1 matches at 7 bases. The CDR3 length is 16 residues. V trimming: 4 bases; J trimming: 6 bases; junction bases outside the gene matches: 13. CDR1 is SGHKS and CDR2 is YYEKEE in the germline V gene (reference sequence). This chain's CDR3 is CASSHPPGTASNEQFF. The CDR3 bases are TGTGCCAGCAGCCACCCTCCCGGGACAGCCTCCAATGAGCAGTTCTTC.

V gene TRBV5-1 combines with J gene TRBJ1-1, with 9 bases identical to TRBD1. Unmatched junction bases numbered 3, after V lost 3 bases and J lost 0 bases. Germline CDR1 and CDR2: SGHRS and YFSETQ. CDR3 length: 15 amino acids. This CDR3 is CASSWGQGLNTEAFF. CDR3 in DNA: TGCGCCAGCAGCTGGGGACAGGGATTGAACACTGAAGCTTTCTTT.

The V call is TRBV19, the J call TRBJ1-5; no reliable D call. This CDR3 region has 15 residues. Germline CDR1 and CDR2: LNHDA and SQIVND (reference sequence). The V end was cut by 2 bases, the J end by 4 bases, with 12 bases between. This CDR3 reads CASSIFFGLNQPQHF. Here the CDR3 DNA reads TGTGCCAGTAGTATATTCTTCGGGTTAAATCAGCCCCAGCATTTT.

The chain uses TRBV7-9 and TRBJ1-1; no firm D call. CDR3 length equals 14 residues. The germline CDR1 and CDR2 sequences are SEHNR and FQNEAQ (reference sequence). The ends were cut back, 5 bases at V and 6 bases at J, with 16 bases in the middle. The CDR3 here is CASSPGGLAAEAFF. In DNA, the CDR3 is TGTGCCAGCAGCCCGGGCGGTTTGGCGGCTGAAGCTTTCTTT.

V gene TRBV7-3 combines with J gene TRBJ2-5; the match to TRBD2 covers 14 bases. The CDR3 is made up of 15 amino acids. In germline, CDR1 is SGHTA, CDR2 FQGTGA. V lost 5 bases, J lost 2 bases, and 1 base stayed unmatched. The CDR3 protein is CASSRTSGGQETQYF. CDR3 sequence (DNA): TGTGCCAGCAGCAGGACTAGCGGGGGGCAAGAGACCCAGTACTTC.

This chain connects TRBV5-5 to TRBJ2-3; D ambiguous. Trimming left V 0 bases short and J 2 bases short, with 13 bases between. The V gene's germline CDR1 is SGHKS and CDR2 YYEKEE (reference sequence). CDR3 size: 16 residues. CDR3 sequence: CASSLGTNLATDTQYF. In nucleotides, the CDR3 is TGTGCCAGCAGCTTGGGGACCAACTTAGCCACAGATACGCAGTATTTT.

The rearrangement joins TRBV29-1 to TRBJ1-4; unclear D gene. Per germline, CDR1 SQVTM and CDR2 ANQGSEA. Trimming removed 6 bases at V and 8 bases at J, with 19 bases between. This CDR3 is 14 amino acids long. The CDR3 DNA reads as TGCAGCGTCTTAACCCCACATCAGGCCGAAAAACTGTTTTTT. It yields the protein CSVLTPHQAEKLFF.

This chain joins TRBV5-6 and TRBJ1-5; perhaps TRBD1 as D (6 bases). CDR3 size: 15 residues. CDR1 SGHDT and CDR2 YYEEEE come from the germline V gene. Trimming took off 6 bases at V and 0 bases at J, with 13 bases between the two ends. The CDR3 DNA reads as TGTGCCAGCAATCTCAGGGGAACTAGCAATCAGCCCCAGCATTTT. Its translation: CASNLRGTSNQPQHF.

V usage is TRBV30 and J usage is TRBJ1-3; D is uncertain. The germline V gene has CDR1 GTSNPN and CDR2 SVGIG (reference sequence). The CDR3 runs to 15 residues. V was trimmed by 0 bases and J by 2 bases, leaving 11 bases between them. The chain's CDR3 is CAWSVPVWTGNTIYF. CDR3 in DNA: TGTGCCTGGAGTGTACCCGTGTGGACTGGAAACACCATATATTTT.

The chain recombines TRBV7-3 with TRBJ2-3, with 7 bases fitting TRBD2. Germline V gene lookup returns CDR1 SGHTA and CDR2 FQGTGA. V dropped 2 bases and J dropped 4; count of bases not matched to a gene: 9. The CDR3 totals 16 residues. The CDR3 protein is CASSLSGGTLSDTQYF. The CDR3 DNA is TGTGCCAGCAGCTTATCGGGGGGAACCCTCTCAGATACGCAGTATTTT.

This sequence joins TRBV5-1 and TRBJ2-1; 8 bases are a match to TRBD1. The trim removed 3 bases at V and 8 bases at J, leaving 4 bases unmatched. Looked up from germline, CDR1 is SGHRS and CDR2 is YFSETQ. The CDR3 has 13 residues. DNA for the CDR3: TGCGCCAGCAGCTCCGGGACAGGCTATGAGCAGTTCTTC. The encoded protein is CASSSGTGYEQFF.

The rearrangement links TRBV6-5 to TRBJ1-2, with unresolved D. Looked up from germline, CDR1 is MNHEY and CDR2 is SVGAGI. This CDR3 spans 15 amino acids. The V and J ends lost 7 bases and 2 bases respectively, with 17 bases between them. CDR3 loop: CASTLDPGVNYGYTF. The CDR3, as DNA: TGTGCCAGCACGCTCGACCCTGGGGTGAACTATGGCTACACCTTC.

The chain is built from TRBV5-1 and TRBJ2-3; 10 nucleotides agree with TRBD2. V was pared by 0 bases and J by 2 bases, with 12 bases of the junction left unmatched. Germline V gene lookup returns CDR1 SGHRS and CDR2 YFSETQ. This CDR3 spans 19 amino acids. The CDR3 sequence: CASSLALRGAGGSTDTQYF. CDR3 in DNA: TGCGCCAGCAGCTTGGCTCTGAGGGGAGCGGGGGGGTCCACAGATACGCAGTATTTT.

The chain recombines TRBV5-1 with TRBJ2-2, with D uncertain. V was clipped by 0 bases and J by 4 bases, with 7 bases between them. Germline CDR1 SGHRS, CDR2 YFSETQ. The CDR3 sequence is 14 residues long. The CDR3 protein is CASSLAAVTGELFF. The CDR3 coding sequence is TGCGCCAGCAGCTTGGCCGCAGTCACCGGGGAGCTGTTTTTT.

The CDR3 region has the DNA TGTGCCAGCAGTTACGGGACTAGCGGAACCTACGAGCAGTACTTC. Translated: CASSYGTSGTYEQYF. The J gene is TRBJ2-7, the V gene TRBV6-5; TRBD2 matches at 11 bases. V dropped 2 bases and J dropped 2; count of bases not matched to a gene: 2. This CDR3 contains 15 residues. CDR1 is MNHEY, CDR2 SVGAGI, per germline.

The chain uses TRBV5-1 and TRBJ1-2, with unresolved D. Germline V gene sequence: CDR1 SGHRS, CDR2 YFSETQ. The V and J ends lost 0 bases and 4 bases respectively, with 13 bases between them. The CDR3 sequence is 15 residues long. CDR3 loop: CASSLDSQDIYGYTF. CDR3 DNA: TGCGCCAGCAGCTTGGACTCCCAGGATATCTATGGCTACACCTTC.

The V call is TRBV10-2, the J call TRBJ1-2; TRBD1 matches 9 bases. Losses at the gene ends were 8 bases for V and 3 bases for J; bases not matched to a gene: 7. The CDR3 is 14 residues long. Per the germline V gene, CDR1 is WSHSY and CDR2 is SAAADI. The CDR3 is CASSVGQGYYGYTF. In nucleotides, the CDR3 is TGCGCCAGCTCGGTAGGACAGGGGTACTATGGCTACACCTTC.

This clone was counted only a few times. The genes are TRBV19 and TRBJ1-5; no definite D call. Germline CDR1 is LNHDA and CDR2 is SQIVND (reference sequence). There are 14 residues in the CDR3. Trimming removed 10 bases at V and 0 bases at J, with 13 bases between. CDR3 region: CATLGGYSNQPQHF. CDR3 nucleotides: TGTGCCACCCTGGGCGGATATAGCAATCAGCCCCAGCATTTT.

This chain joins TRBV7-2 and TRBJ1-2; D possibly corresponds to TRBD1 (5 bases). Germline CDR1 and CDR2: SGHTA and FQGNSA. This CDR3 is built from 15 residues. V was cut by 5 bases and J by 8 bases, with 21 bases left in between. CDR3: CASSPQGRVTQGYTF. In DNA form, the CDR3 reads TGTGCCAGCAGCCCTCAGGGCAGGGTGACGCAGGGCTACACCTTC.

V usage is TRBV6-5 and J usage is TRBJ1-6; D is possibly TRBD1 (5 bases). V dropped 4 bases and J dropped 4 bases, with 8 bases sitting between them. Germline assignment: CDR1 MNHEY and CDR2 SVGAGI. The CDR3 loop spans 14 amino acids. CDR3 protein: CASSSQGYNSPLHF. CDR3 DNA sequence: TGTGCCAGCAGTTCCCAGGGTTATAATTCACCCCTCCACTTT.

The chain couples TRBV10-1 to TRBJ1-2; D not resolved. V dropped 8 bases and J dropped 8 bases, with 9 bases sitting between them. The CDR3 totals 10 residues. Germline assignment: CDR1 WNHNN and CDR2 SYGVQD (reference sequence). The CDR3 loop is CASGRGGYTF. CDR3 bases: TGCGCCAGCGGGAGAGGGGGCTACACCTTC.

The chain joins TRBV5-1 to TRBJ2-1, with TRBD1 identical over 9 bases. This CDR3 has 13 residues. CDR1 SGHRS and CDR2 YFSETQ come from the germline V gene. Germline trimming cut 7 bases from V and 5 bases from J; bases unmatched to any gene: 4. CDR3 in DNA: TGCGCCAGCGGGACAGGGACGAACAATGAGCAGTTCTTC. This encodes CASGTGTNNEQFF. Drawing the rest from reference TRBV5-1 and TRBJ2-1, the complete variable domain is KAGVTQTPRYLIKTRGQQVTLSCSPISGHRSVSWYQQTPGQGLQFLFEYFSETQRNKGNFPGRFSGRQFSNSRSEMNVSTLELGDSALYLCASGTGTNNEQFFGPGTRLTVL.

This chain connects TRBV5-1 to TRBJ2-6, with D uncertain. Germline lookup yields CDR1 SGHRS and CDR2 YFSETQ. This CDR3 is 15 amino acids long. V shed 0 bases and J shed 1 base, with 5 bases lying between them. This CDR3 is CASSLALSGANVLTF. CDR3 sequence (DNA): TGCGCCAGCAGCTTGGCCCTTTCTGGGGCCAACGTCCTGACTTTC.